This T cell receptor beta chain was captured in a study of T cells in tumors after PD-1 blockade. TCRdb's copy holds only in-frame clones and misses some; the assay was immunoSEQ multiplex PCR. The sample includes about 60,000 clones, over 65% seen only once; the top ten take over 3.5%. From germline, CDR1 is SNHLY and CDR2 FYNNEI. The CDR3 is made up of 15 amino acids. Trimming removed 8 bases at V and 0 bases at J, with 14 bases between. This clone appeared a few times. The chain is built from TRBV2 and TRBJ1-3; no clear D. The TCR comes from a human donor with basal cell carcinoma. The sequencing used PBMCs, collected after anti-PD-1 treatment. CDR3 sequence: CASRRAYSSGNTIYF. CDR3 bases: TGTGCCAGCCGAAGGGCCTACAGCTCTGGAAACACCATATATTTT.